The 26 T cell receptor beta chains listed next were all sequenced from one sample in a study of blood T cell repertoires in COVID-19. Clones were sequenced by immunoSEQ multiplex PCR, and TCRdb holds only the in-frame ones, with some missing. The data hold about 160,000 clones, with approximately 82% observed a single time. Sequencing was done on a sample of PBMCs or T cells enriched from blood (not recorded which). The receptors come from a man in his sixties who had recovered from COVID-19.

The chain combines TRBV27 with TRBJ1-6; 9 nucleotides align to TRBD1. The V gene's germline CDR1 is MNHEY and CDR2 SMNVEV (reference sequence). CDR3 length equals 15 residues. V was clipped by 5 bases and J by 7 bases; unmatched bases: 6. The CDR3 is CASSRAGQGNSPLHF. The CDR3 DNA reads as TGTGCCAGCAGTCGGGCGGGACAGGGCAATTCACCCCTCCACTTT.

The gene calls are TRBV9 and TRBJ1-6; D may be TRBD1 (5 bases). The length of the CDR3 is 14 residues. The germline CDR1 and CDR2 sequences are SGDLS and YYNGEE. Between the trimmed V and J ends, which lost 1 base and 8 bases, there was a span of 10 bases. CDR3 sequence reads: CASSVKGEDSPLHF. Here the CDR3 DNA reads TGTGCCAGCAGCGTAAAAGGGGAGGATTCACCCCTCCACTTT.

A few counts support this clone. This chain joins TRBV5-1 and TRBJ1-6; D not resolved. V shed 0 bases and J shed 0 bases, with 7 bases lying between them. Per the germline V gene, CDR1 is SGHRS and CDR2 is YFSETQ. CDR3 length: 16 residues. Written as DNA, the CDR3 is TGCGCCAGCAGCTTGGCAGAAAGCTCCTATAATTCACCCCTCCACTTT. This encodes CASSLAESSYNSPLHF. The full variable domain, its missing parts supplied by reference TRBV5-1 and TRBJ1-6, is KAGVTQTPRYLIKTRGQQVTLSCSPISGHRSVSWYQQTPGQGLQFLFEYFSETQRNKGNFPGRFSGRQFSNSRSEMNVSTLELGDSALYLCASSLAESSYNSPLHFGNGTRLTVT.

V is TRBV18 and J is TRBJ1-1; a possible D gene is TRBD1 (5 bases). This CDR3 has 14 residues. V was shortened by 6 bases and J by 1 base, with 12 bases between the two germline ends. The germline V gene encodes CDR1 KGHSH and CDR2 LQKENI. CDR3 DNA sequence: TGTGCCAGCTCTGGGGCAGTCGGGAACACTGAAGCTTTCTTT. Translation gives CASSGAVGNTEAFF.

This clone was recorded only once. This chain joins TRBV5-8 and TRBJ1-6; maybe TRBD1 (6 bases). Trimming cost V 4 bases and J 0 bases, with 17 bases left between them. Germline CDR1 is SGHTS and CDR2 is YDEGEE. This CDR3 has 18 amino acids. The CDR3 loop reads CASSNRRQGSSYNSPLHF. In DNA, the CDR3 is TGTGCCAGCAGCAATCGGCGGCAGGGGAGCTCCTATAATTCACCCCTCCACTTT.

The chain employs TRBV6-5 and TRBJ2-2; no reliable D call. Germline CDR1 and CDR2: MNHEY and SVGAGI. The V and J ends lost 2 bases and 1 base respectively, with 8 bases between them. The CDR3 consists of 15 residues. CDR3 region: CASSYKRVNTGELFF. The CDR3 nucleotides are TGTGCCAGCAGTTACAAGCGCGTGAACACCGGGGAGCTGTTTTTT.

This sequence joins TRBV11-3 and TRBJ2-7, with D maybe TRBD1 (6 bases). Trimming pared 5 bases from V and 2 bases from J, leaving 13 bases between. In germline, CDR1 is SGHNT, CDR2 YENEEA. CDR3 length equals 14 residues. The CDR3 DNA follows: TGTGCCAGCAGCCCACCGACAGGAACCTACGAGCAGTACTTC. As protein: CASSPPTGTYEQYF.

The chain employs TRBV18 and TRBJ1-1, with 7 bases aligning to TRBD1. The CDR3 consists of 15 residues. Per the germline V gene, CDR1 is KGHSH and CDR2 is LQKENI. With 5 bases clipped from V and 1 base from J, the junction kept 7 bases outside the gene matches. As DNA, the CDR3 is TGTGCCAGCTCATCCCGACAGGGAGGGAACACTGAAGCTTTCTTT. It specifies CASSSRQGGNTEAFF.

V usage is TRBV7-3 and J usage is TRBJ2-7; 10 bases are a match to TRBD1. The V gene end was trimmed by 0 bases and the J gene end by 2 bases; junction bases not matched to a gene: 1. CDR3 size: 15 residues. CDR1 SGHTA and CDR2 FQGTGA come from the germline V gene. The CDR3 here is CASSLTGQGAYEQYF. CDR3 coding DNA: TGTGCCAGCAGCTTAACTGGACAGGGGGCCTACGAGCAGTACTTC.

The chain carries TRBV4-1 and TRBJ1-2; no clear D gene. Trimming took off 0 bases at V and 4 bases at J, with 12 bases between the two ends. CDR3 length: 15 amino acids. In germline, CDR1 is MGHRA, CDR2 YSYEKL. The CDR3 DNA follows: TGCGCCAGCAGCCAAGATCTCGCCGGTTCCTATGGCTACACCTTC. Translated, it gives CASSQDLAGSYGYTF.

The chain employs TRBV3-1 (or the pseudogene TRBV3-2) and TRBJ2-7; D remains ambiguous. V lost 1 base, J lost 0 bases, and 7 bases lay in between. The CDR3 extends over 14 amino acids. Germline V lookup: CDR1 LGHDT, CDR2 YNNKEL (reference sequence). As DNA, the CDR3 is TGTGCCAGCAGCCAAGGAACACGCTCCTACGAGCAGTACTTC. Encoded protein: CASSQGTRSYEQYF.

The CDR3 region has the DNA TGCGCCAGCAGCTTTCCCGACACCGGGACCCAGTACTTC. The encoded protein is CASSFPDTGTQYF. The chain carries TRBV5-1 and TRBJ2-5; D ambiguous. The germline V gene encodes CDR1 SGHRS and CDR2 YFSETQ. Trimming stripped 2 bases from V and 7 bases from J, with 12 bases between. The CDR3 length is 13 residues.

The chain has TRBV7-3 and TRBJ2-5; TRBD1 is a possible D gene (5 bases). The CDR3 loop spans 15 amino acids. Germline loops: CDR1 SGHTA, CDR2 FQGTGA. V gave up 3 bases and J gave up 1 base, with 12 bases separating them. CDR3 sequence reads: CASSFQGYSQETQYF. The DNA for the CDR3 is TGTGCCAGCAGCTTCCAGGGCTACTCCCAAGAGACCCAGTACTTC. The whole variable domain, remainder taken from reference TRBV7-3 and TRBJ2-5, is GAGVSQTPSNKVTEKGKYVELRCDPISGHTALYWYRQSLGQGPEFLIYFQGTGAADDSGLPNDRFFAVRPEGSVSTLKIQRTERGDSAVYLCASSFQGYSQETQYFGPGTRLLVL.

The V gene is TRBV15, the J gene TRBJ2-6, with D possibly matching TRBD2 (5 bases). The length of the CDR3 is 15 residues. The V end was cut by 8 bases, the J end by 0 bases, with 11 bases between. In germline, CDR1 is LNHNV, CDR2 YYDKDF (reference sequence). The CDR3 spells CATGAEGSGANVLTF. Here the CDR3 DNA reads TGTGCCACCGGCGCAGAGGGCTCTGGGGCCAACGTCCTGACTTTC.

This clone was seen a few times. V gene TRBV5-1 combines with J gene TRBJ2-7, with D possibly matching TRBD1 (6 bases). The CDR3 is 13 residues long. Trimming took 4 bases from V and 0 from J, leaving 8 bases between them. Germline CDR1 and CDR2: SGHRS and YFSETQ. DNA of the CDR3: TGCGCCAGCAGCCAGGACAGCTCCTACGAGCAGTACTTC. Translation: CASSQDSSYEQYF.

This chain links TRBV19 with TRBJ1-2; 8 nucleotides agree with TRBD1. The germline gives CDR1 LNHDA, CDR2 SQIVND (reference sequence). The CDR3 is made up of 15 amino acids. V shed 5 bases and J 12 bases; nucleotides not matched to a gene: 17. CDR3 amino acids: CASSFFQGARREDTF. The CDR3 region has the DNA TGTGCCAGTAGTTTTTTCCAGGGGGCTCGTCGCGAAGACACCTTC.

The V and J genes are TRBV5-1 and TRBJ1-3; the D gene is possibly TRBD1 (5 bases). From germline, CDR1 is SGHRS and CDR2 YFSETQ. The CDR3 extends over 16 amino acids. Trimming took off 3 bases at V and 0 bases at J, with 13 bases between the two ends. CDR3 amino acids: CASSYSRDGSGNTIYF. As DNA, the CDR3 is TGCGCCAGCAGCTACAGCAGGGATGGCTCTGGAAACACCATATATTTT.

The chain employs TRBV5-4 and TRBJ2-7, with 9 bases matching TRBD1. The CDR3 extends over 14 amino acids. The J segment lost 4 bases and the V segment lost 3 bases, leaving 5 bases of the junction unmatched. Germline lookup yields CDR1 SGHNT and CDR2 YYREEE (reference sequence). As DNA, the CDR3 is TGTGCCAGCAGCTCCGGGACAGGGAAATACGAGCAGTACTTC. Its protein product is CASSSGTGKYEQYF. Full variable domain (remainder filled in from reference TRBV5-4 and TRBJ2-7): ETGVTQSPTHLIKTRGQQVTLRCSSQSGHNTVSWYQQALGQGPQFIFQYYREEENGRGNFPPRFSGLQFPNYSSELNVNALELDDSALYLCASSSGTGKYEQYFGPGTRLTVT.

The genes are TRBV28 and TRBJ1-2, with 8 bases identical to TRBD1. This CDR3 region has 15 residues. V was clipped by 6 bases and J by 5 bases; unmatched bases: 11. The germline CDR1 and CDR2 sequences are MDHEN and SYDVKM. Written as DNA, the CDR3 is TGTGCCAGCAGCCGCCCGACAGGGGTCGGATATGGCTACACCTTC. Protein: CASSRPTGVGYGYTF.

CDR3 sequence (DNA): TGTGCCAGCAGTGGGGGCATCGGCTACGAGCAGTACTTC. Translation gives CASSGGIGYEQYF. V is TRBV28 and J is TRBJ2-7; possible D gene TRBD1, 6 bases. The CDR3 has 13 amino acids. Trimming left V 5 bases short and J 3 bases short, with 11 bases between. Germline assignment: CDR1 MDHEN and CDR2 SYDVKM.

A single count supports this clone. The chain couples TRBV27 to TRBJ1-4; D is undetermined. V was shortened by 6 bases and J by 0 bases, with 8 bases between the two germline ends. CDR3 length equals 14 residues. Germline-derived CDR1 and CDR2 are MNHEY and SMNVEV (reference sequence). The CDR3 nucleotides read TGTGCCAGCAGCAAGAGGGCAACTAATGAAAAACTGTTTTTT. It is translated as CASSKRATNEKLFF.

The CDR3 loop is CASSLGSEAFF. The CDR3 bases are TGTGCCAGCAGTTTGGGGAGTGAAGCTTTCTTT. The J gene is TRBJ1-1, the V gene TRBV12-3 or TRBV12-4; no clear D gene. V lost 3 bases, J lost 7 bases, and 6 bases lay in between. This CDR3 comprises 11 residues.

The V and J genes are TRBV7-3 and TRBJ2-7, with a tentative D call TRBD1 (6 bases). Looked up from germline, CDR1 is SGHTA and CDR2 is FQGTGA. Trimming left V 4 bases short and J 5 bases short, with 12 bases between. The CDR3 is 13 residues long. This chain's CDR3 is CASSWVGGHEQYF. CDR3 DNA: TGTGCCAGCAGCTGGGTTGGGGGCCACGAGCAGTACTTC.

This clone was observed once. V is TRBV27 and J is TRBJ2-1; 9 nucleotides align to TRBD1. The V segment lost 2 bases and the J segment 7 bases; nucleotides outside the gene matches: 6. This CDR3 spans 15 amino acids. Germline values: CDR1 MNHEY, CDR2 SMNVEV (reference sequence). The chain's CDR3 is CASSLTPGQGNEQFF. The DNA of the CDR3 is TGTGCCAGCAGTTTAACCCCGGGACAGGGTAATGAGCAGTTCTTC.

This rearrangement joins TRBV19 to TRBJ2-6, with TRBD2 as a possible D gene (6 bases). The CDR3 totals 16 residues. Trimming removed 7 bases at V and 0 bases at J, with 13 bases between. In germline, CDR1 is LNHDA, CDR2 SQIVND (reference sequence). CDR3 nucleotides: TGTGCCAGTACCCGGGACTCTGCCTCTGGGGCCAACGTCCTGACTTTC. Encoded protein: CASTRDSASGANVLTF.

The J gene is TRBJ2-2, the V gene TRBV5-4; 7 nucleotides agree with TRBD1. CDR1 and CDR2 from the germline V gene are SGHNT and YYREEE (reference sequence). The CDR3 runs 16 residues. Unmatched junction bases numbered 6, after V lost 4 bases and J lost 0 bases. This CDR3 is CASSIYRGANTGELFF. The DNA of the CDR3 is TGTGCCAGCAGCATTTACAGGGGAGCGAACACCGGGGAGCTGTTTTTT.